What follows are 23 T cell receptor beta chains derived from one specimen sequenced in a study of T-cell memory formation after mild COVID-19. One entry per CDR3 protein results from TCRdb running MiXCR on the 5' RACE reads. The data hold 530,000 or so distinct CDR3 sequences, with 15% to 20% observed a single time. Sequences were obtained from PBMCs or a T cell subset sorted from them (not recorded which). The source of these receptors is an adult woman who had mild COVID-19 (a few samples of this study predate the infection). Cell type and time point are not known.

This clonotype was detected only a few times. The chain links TRBV6-5 to TRBJ2-3; possible D gene TRBD2, 5 bases. Germline-derived CDR1 and CDR2 are MNHEY and SVGAGI. V was shortened by 6 bases and J by 5 bases, with 15 bases between the two germline ends. There are 14 residues in the CDR3. CDR3: CASSPNPAGDTQYF. The CDR3 DNA reads as TGTGCCAGCAGCCCCAACCCGGCGGGAGATACGCAGTATTTT.

V usage is TRBV2 and J usage is TRBJ2-1; a weak D match, TRBD2 (6 bases). This CDR3 spans 13 amino acids. The V and J ends lost 4 bases and 2 bases respectively, with 6 bases between them. Germline values: CDR1 SNHLY, CDR2 FYNNEI. The CDR3, as DNA: TGTGCCAGCAGTGGACTAGCCTACAATGAGCAGTTCTTC. It codes for CASSGLAYNEQFF. Based on the CDR3 plus reference TRBV2 and TRBJ2-1, the full variable domain is EPEVTQTPSHQVTQMGQEVILRCVPISNHLYFYWYRQILGQKVEFLVSFYNNEISEKSEIFDDQFSVERPDGSNFTLKIRSTKLEDSAMYFCASSGLAYNEQFFGPGTRLTVL.

The chain links TRBV4-1 to TRBJ1-2; maybe TRBD1 (6 bases). Germline CDR1 reads MGHRA; CDR2 reads YSYEKL. Trimming cost V 0 bases and J 5 bases, with 16 bases left between them. The CDR3 extends over 16 amino acids. The CDR3 DNA reads TGCGCCAGCAGCCAAGATTTTATCGACAGGTCTTATGGCTACACCTTC. Protein sequence: CASSQDFIDRSYGYTF.

This clonotype was seen a handful of times. The rearrangement joins TRBV11-2 to TRBJ1-1, with 8 bases identical to TRBD1. V was clipped by 1 base and J by 8 bases; unmatched bases: 15. The germline CDR1 and CDR2 sequences are SGHAT and FQNNGV. The CDR3 sequence is 17 residues long. CDR3 nucleotide sequence: TGTGCCAGCAGCTTAGCCTACGGGTCGACAGGGGCCAAGGAAGCTTTCTTT. It encodes CASSLAYGSTGAKEAFF.

In its sample, this clonotype was seen a few times. The chain joins TRBV25-1 to TRBJ2-7, with 7 bases aligning to TRBD1. V lost 4 bases, J lost 12 bases, and 6 bases stayed unmatched. The germline CDR1 and CDR2 sequences are MGHDK and SYGVNS. The CDR3 is 11 residues long. The chain's CDR3 is CASSGDSAPYF. CDR3 DNA sequence: TGTGCCAGCAGTGGGGACAGCGCACCGTACTTC.

The chain has TRBV29-1 and TRBJ2-1; a weak D match, TRBD2 (5 bases). Trimming left V 6 bases short and J 7 bases short, with 7 bases between. Germline V CDR1 and CDR2: SQVTM, ANQGSEA. This CDR3 region has 10 residues. CDR3 in amino acids: CSVSGNEQFF. DNA for the CDR3: TGCAGCGTCTCGGGGAATGAGCAGTTCTTC.

This clonotype was counted a few times. V and J are TRBV5-1 and TRBJ1-1; D ambiguous. The V gene's germline CDR1 is SGHRS and CDR2 YFSETQ. Trimming removed 9 bases from V and 0 bases from J, with 18 bases in between. The CDR3 spans 15 residues. The CDR3 region has the DNA TGCGCCACCTCACGCGGGAATGTGGTGAACACTGAAGCTTTCTTT. Residues: CATSRGNVVNTEAFF.

This clonotype was counted a few times. The chain links TRBV7-9 to TRBJ2-5; D is unresolved. V was trimmed by 3 bases and J by 4 bases, leaving 9 bases between them. From germline, CDR1 is SEHNR and CDR2 FQNEAQ (reference sequence). This CDR3 has 13 amino acids. In nucleotides, the CDR3 is TGTGCCAGCAGCTTCATCTCCCCAGAGACCCAGTACTTC. The encoded protein is CASSFISPETQYF.

This clonotype was recorded at least ten times. Here the CDR3 reads CASSYSRQSTGVGSYNEQFF. The CDR3 bases are TGTGCCAGCAGCTACTCACGACAGAGCACCGGGGTGGGATCCTACAATGAGCAGTTCTTC. This rearrangement joins TRBV7-9 to TRBJ2-1, with D perhaps matching TRBD1 or TRBD2 (5 bases each). V was pared by 4 bases and J by 1 base, with 26 bases between. CDR3 length: 20 residues. Germline lookup yields CDR1 SEHNR and CDR2 FQNEAQ (reference sequence).

The gene calls are TRBV20-1 and TRBJ2-1, with TRBD2 matching 8 bases. CDR1 is DFQATT, CDR2 SNEGSKA, per germline (reference sequence). The CDR3 contains 15 residues. V trimming: 3 bases; J trimming: 0 bases; junction bases outside the gene matches: 4. The DNA for the CDR3 is TGCAGTGCTAGGTCCCTAGCGGGCTCCTACAATGAGCAGTTCTTC. Protein: CSARSLAGSYNEQFF.

The sample holds many counts of this clonotype. This rearrangement joins TRBV24-1 to TRBJ2-3; 13 bases fit TRBD2. This CDR3 comprises 16 residues. The V gene end was trimmed by 7 bases and the J gene end by 4 bases; junction bases not matched to a gene: 7. Germline V CDR1 and CDR2: KGHDR, SFDVKD. The CDR3: CATSGTSGMNADTQYF. As DNA, the CDR3 is TGTGCCACCAGCGGGACTAGCGGGATGAACGCAGATACGCAGTATTTT.

This clonotype appeared a few times. The rearrangement links TRBV7-6 to TRBJ2-2; possibly TRBD2 for D (6 bases). Between the trimmed V and J ends, which lost 5 bases and 6 bases, there was a span of 25 bases. CDR1 is SGHVS, CDR2 FNYEAQ, per germline. The CDR3 length is 18 residues. CDR3 sequence (DNA): TGTGCCAGCAGCGGAGGGGCGTCGGGTGAGAGGGTCGCCGGGGAGCTGTTTTTT. It codes for CASSGGASGERVAGELFF.

The chain has TRBV10-3 and TRBJ2-7, with D tentatively TRBD1 (6 bases). Germline V lookup: CDR1 ENHRY, CDR2 SYGVKD. The CDR3 consists of 14 residues. With 2 bases removed from V and 2 bases from J, the gap between germline ends came to 10 bases. CDR3 region: CAISEGQLAYEQYF. Written as DNA, the CDR3 is TGTGCCATCAGTGAGGGACAGCTAGCCTACGAGCAGTACTTC.

V and J are TRBV27 and TRBJ2-1; the D gene is possibly TRBD1 (6 bases). Trimming stripped 7 bases from V and 0 bases from J, with 13 bases between. This CDR3 contains 15 residues. The V gene's germline CDR1 is MNHEY and CDR2 SMNVEV (reference sequence). The CDR3 bases are TGTGCCAGCACCTCCCTGGGGGCCTCCTACAATGAGCAGTTCTTC. It translates to CASTSLGASYNEQFF.

This clonotype was seen more than once but under ten times. This chain connects TRBV3-1 to TRBJ2-5, with 9 bases matching TRBD2. J gave up 5 bases and V 0 bases, and 16 bases lay outside the gene matches. The CDR3 contains 19 residues. CDR1 is LGHDT and CDR2 is YNNKEL in the germline V gene (reference sequence). CDR3 residues: CASSQDRGGFRTSVETQYF. CDR3 DNA: TGTGCCAGCAGCCAAGATCGGGGCGGATTTAGGACTAGCGTTGAGACCCAGTACTTC.

This clonotype came up a few times. This chain connects TRBV29-1 to TRBJ1-1; TRBD1 is a possible D gene (6 bases). The germline V and J ends were trimmed by 3 bases and 0 bases, with 17 bases remaining between them. The CDR3 runs 16 residues. Germline V gene lookup returns CDR1 SQVTM and CDR2 ANQGSEA. The CDR3 spells CSVDSEQGYLNTEAFF. In DNA form, the CDR3 reads TGCAGCGTTGATTCCGAACAGGGCTATTTGAACACTGAAGCTTTCTTT.

This clonotype turned up a few times. The V and J genes are TRBV5-1 and TRBJ2-1; 9 nucleotides agree with TRBD1. Germline trimming cut 0 bases from V and 8 bases from J; bases unmatched to any gene: 9. The CDR3 runs 16 residues. CDR1 is SGHRS and CDR2 is YFSETQ in the germline V gene. CDR3 loop: CASSLGQGVKIHEQFF. CDR3 bases: TGCGCCAGCAGCTTGGGACAGGGGGTGAAGATTCATGAGCAGTTCTTC.

The rearrangement uses TRBV7-9 and TRBJ2-1; D unclear. The CDR3 length is 14 residues. Trimming pared 6 bases from V and 4 bases from J, leaving 13 bases between. Germline V gene data show CDR1 as SEHNR and CDR2 as FQNEAQ (reference sequence). The CDR3 sequence is CASRPEEIYNEQFF. The CDR3, as DNA: TGTGCCAGCAGACCCGAGGAAATTTACAATGAGCAGTTCTTC.

This clonotype showed up just a few times. The chain combines TRBV24-1 with TRBJ2-3; perhaps TRBD1 as D (5 bases). This CDR3 comprises 16 residues. Germline CDR1 and CDR2: KGHDR and SFDVKD. V dropped 3 bases and J dropped 2 bases, with 14 bases sitting between them. Written as DNA, the CDR3 is TGTGCCACCAGTGATCCCCAGGGCGTGACCACAGATACGCAGTATTTT. As protein: CATSDPQGVTTDTQYF.

This chain uses TRBV5-1 with TRBJ2-4, with 12 nucleotides matching TRBD2. CDR1 and CDR2 (germline): SGHRS, YFSETQ. This CDR3 comprises 15 residues. The V segment lost 5 bases and the J segment 8 bases; nucleotides outside the gene matches: 8. CDR3 loop: CASRPGLAGYDIQYF. In DNA form, the CDR3 reads TGCGCCAGCAGACCTGGACTAGCGGGATATGACATTCAGTACTTC.

This sequence joins TRBV12-3 or TRBV12-4 and TRBJ2-5, with a possible D match to TRBD1 (5 bases). The CDR3 covers 14 residues. V lost 6 bases and J 1 base, leaving 12 bases between the germline ends. The CDR3 here is CASRTGRTQETQYF. The CDR3 coding sequence is TGTGCCAGCAGAACAGGACGCACCCAAGAGACCCAGTACTTC.

Only a few counts were recorded for this clonotype. The genes are TRBV24-1 and TRBJ2-5; TRBD1 matches at 10 bases. V shed 4 bases, J shed 2 bases, and the junction held 18 bases outside the gene matches. The V gene's germline CDR1 is KGHDR and CDR2 SFDVKD. The CDR3 runs to 20 residues. DNA for the CDR3: TGTGCCACCAGTGAACCACCCGGACAGGGGGGCGCGGTGGAACAAGAGACCCAGTACTTC. Amino acids: CATSEPPGQGGAVEQETQYF.

Only a few counts were recorded for this clonotype. The genes are TRBV6-5 and TRBJ2-3, with 7 bases matching TRBD1. V shed 6 bases and J 1 base; nucleotides not matched to a gene: 22. The CDR3 contains 20 residues. From germline, CDR1 is MNHEY and CDR2 SVGAGI. CDR3 in DNA: TGTGCCAGCAGACCCCGGGACAGAAAAGCATCCCCCCAACGCACAGATACGCAGTATTTT. Residues: CASRPRDRKASPQRTDTQYF.